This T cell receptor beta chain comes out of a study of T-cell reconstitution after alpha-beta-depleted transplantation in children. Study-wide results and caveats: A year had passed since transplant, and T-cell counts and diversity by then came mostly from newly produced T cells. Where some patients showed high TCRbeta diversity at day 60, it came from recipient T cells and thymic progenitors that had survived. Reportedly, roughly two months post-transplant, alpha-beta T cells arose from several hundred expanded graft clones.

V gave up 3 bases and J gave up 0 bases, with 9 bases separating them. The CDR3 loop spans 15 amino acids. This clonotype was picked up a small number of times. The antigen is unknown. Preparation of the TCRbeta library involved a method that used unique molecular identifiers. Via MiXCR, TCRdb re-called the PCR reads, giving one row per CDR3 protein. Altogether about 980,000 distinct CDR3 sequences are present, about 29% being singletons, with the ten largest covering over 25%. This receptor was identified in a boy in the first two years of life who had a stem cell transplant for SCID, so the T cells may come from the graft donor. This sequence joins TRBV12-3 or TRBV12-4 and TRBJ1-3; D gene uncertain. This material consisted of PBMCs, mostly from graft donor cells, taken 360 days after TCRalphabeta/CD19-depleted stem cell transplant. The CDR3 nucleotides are TGTGCCAGCAGTTTCCGGGTCTTCTCTGGAAACACCATATATTTT. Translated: CASSFRVFSGNTIYF.